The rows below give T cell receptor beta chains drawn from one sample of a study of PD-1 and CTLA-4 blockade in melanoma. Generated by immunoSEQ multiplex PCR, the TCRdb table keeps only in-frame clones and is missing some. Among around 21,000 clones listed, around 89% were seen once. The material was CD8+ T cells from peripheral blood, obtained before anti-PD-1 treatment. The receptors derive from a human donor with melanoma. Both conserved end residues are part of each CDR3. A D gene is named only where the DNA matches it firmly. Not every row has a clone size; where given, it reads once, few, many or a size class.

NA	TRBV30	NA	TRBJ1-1	TGTGCCTGGAGTCTTGGGGCGTTGAACACTGAAGCTTTCTTT	CAWSLGALNTEAFF
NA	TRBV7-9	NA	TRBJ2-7	TGTGCCAGCAGGGGACCGAGCTCCTACGAGCAGTACTTC	CASRGPSSYEQYF
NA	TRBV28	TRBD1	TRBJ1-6	TGTGCCAGCAGCGATTCCGGGACAGGAGATTCACCCCTCCACTTT	CASSDSGTGDSPLHF
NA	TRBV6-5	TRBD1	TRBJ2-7	TGTGCCAGCAGTAACCTACAGGGGATCGACGAGCAGTACTTC	CASSNLQGIDEQYF
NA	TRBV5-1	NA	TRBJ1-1	TGCGCCAGCAGCTCCGGGGTCACTGAAGCTTTCTTT	CASSSGVTEAFF
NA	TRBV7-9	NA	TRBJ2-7	TGTGCCAGCAGCAATGGGGGCACCACCTACGAGCAGTACTTC	CASSNGGTTYEQYF
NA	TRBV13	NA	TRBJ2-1	TGTGCCAGCAGCGCCTCCAAGTGGGACGCCTACAATGAGCAGTTCTTC	CASSASKWDAYNEQFF
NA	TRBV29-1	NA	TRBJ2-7	TGCAGCGTCATCTGGACAACTTCCTACGAGCAGTACTTC	CSVIWTTSYEQYF
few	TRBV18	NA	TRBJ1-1	TGTGCCAGCTCACCCTTAACACCGGAGACTTTCTTT	CASSPLTPETFF
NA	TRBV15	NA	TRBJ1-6	TGTGCCACCAGCAGTGCCCGGTATGGTTCACCCCTCCACTTT	CATSSARYGSPLHF
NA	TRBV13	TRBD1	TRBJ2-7	TGTGCCAGCAGCACGACCCAGGGACAGGGACGACACGAGCAGTACTTC	CASSTTQGQGRHEQYF
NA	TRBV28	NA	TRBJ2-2	TGTGCCAGCAGTTTCCCAGGGAGAGTCACGAACACCGGGGAGCTGTTTTTT	CASSFPGRVTNTGELFF
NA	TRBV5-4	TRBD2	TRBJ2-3	TGTGCCAGCAGCTGGAGCGGGGGCACAGATACGCAGTATTTT	CASSWSGGTDTQYF
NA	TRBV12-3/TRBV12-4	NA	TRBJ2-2	TGTGCCAGCACCACCACCGGGGAGCTGTTTTTT	CASTTTGELFF
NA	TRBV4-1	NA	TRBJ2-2	TGCGCCAGCAGCCAAGAGGGCAGGAACACCGGGGAGCTGTTTTTT	CASSQEGRNTGELFF
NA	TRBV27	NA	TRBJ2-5	TGTGCCAGCAGTCCCCTGGGGGGTGAGGAGACCCAGTACTTC	CASSPLGGEETQYF
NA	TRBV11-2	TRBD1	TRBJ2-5	TGTGCCAGCAGCTCCTGGGACAGACAAGAGACCCAGTACTTC	CASSSWDRQETQYF
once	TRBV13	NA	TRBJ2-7	TGTGCCAGCAGCCCTGGGACGACGGGCTCCTACGAGCAGTACTTC	CASSPGTTGSYEQYF
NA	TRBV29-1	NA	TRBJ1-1	TGCAGCGTTGCACGCAGGGAGGAAACTGAAGCTTTCTTT	CSVARREETEAFF
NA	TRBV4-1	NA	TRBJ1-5	TGCGCCAGCAGCCCCCTCGCCCAAAATCAGCCCCAGCATTTT	CASSPLAQNQPQHF
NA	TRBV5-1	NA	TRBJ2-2	TGCGCCAGCAGCTTGGCCAGAGACACCGGGGAGCTGTTTTTT	CASSLARDTGELFF
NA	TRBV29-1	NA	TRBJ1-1	TGCAGCTCAAGGGAGGGGCTTGGACAGAAGAGGGCTTTCTTT	CSSREGLGQKRAFF
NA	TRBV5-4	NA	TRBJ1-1	TGTGCCAGCAGCTGGTATGAAGACACTGAAGCTTTCTTT	CASSWYEDTEAFF
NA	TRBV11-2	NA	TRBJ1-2	TGTGCCAGCAGCTTTAGTTGGGGGGATGAGTATGGCTACACCTTC	CASSFSWGDEYGYTF
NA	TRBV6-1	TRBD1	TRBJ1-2	TGTGCCAGCAGTGACCCCGACAGGGGAGTTTTCTATGGCTACACCTTC	CASSDPDRGVFYGYTF
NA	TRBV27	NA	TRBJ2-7	TGTGCCAGCGGATCAGGGCCATCCTACGAGCAGTACTTC	CASGSGPSYEQYF
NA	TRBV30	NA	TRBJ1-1	TGTGCCTGGAGTGTAGGGACGGGCACTGAAGCTTTCTTT	CAWSVGTGTEAFF
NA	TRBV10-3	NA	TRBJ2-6	TGTGCCATCAGTGCCCGGGCAGACCTTTGGACTGGGGCCAACGTCCTGACTTTC	CAISARADLWTGANVLTF
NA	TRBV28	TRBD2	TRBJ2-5	TGTGCCAGCAGCCCGAGCCGGGACTACGAAGAGACCCAGTACTTC	CASSPSRDYEETQYF
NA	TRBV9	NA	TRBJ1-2	TGTGCCAGCAGCGTCGAAAGTGATTTGAGAAACTATGGCTACACCTTC	CASSVESDLRNYGYTF
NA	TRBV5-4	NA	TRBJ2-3	TGTGCCAGCAGCTCCTTCACAGATACGCAGTATTTT	CASSSFTDTQYF
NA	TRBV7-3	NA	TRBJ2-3	TGTGCCAGCAGCCCAGAGCCTTCAGATACGCAGTATTTT	CASSPEPSDTQYF
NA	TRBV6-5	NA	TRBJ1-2	TGTGCCAGCGAGAGCCCGCCGGGAGGCTACACCTTC	CASESPPGGYTF
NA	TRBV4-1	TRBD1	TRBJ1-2	TGCGCCAGCAGCCAAGGGGAGGGACAGGGGGCTTGGGGCTACACCTTC	CASSQGEGQGAWGYTF
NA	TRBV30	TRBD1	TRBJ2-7	TGTGCCTGGAGGGTACAGGGGTACTACGAGCAGTACTTC	CAWRVQGYYEQYF
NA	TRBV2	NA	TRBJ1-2	TGTGCCAGGGGGGAGGTCTATGGCTACACCTTC	CARGEVYGYTF
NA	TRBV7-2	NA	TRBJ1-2	TGTGCCAGCAGCCCCGGGAGTGGCTACACCTTC	CASSPGSGYTF
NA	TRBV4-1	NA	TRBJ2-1	NA	CASSFGPGATDEQFF